Presented here are 25 T cell receptor beta chains from one specimen sequenced in a study of T-cell reconstitution after alpha-beta-depleted transplantation in children. Preparing the TCRbeta library involved the use of unique molecular identifiers. TCRdb itself ran the PCR reads through MiXCR, one entry per CDR3 protein. The sample lists nearly 350,000 distinct CDR3 sequences, around 15% seen once, with roughly 40% in the top ten. Here the sequenced sample was PBMCs, mostly from graft donor cells, taken 360 days after TCRalphabeta/CD19-depleted stem cell transplant. The receptors were gathered from a male patient between 2 and 10 years old who had a stem cell transplant for acute lymphoblastic leukemia, so the T cells may come from the graft donor.

The chain combines TRBV3-1 with TRBJ1-1; D unclear. Between the trimmed V and J ends, which lost 2 bases and 11 bases, there was a span of 12 bases. CDR3 length: 12 amino acids. The germline V gene has CDR1 LGHDT and CDR2 YNNKEL (reference sequence). CDR3 bases: TGTGCCAGCAGCCAACGACCGATGCGTGCTTTCTTT. It is translated as CASSQRPMRAFF.

This sequence joins TRBV10-3 and TRBJ2-5; 8 nucleotides agree with TRBD1. J was trimmed by 2 bases and V by 5 bases; bases with no gene match: 10. This CDR3 is built from 16 residues. CDR1 and CDR2 (germline): ENHRY, SYGVKD. The chain's CDR3 is CAISKHRDRKQETQYF. The CDR3 DNA is TGTGCCATCAGTAAGCACCGGGACAGGAAGCAAGAGACCCAGTACTTC.

This clonotype was recorded at least ten times. The chain combines TRBV5-1 with TRBJ2-7; the match to TRBD1 covers 7 bases. V lost 4 bases to trimming and J lost 3 bases; unmatched junction nucleotides: 4. Germline CDR1 and CDR2: SGHRS and YFSETQ. This CDR3 region has 13 residues. This CDR3 reads CASSRGQIYEQYF. For the CDR3, the DNA is TGCGCCAGCAGCCGGGGACAGATCTACGAGCAGTACTTC.

The CDR3 reads CATSDSRLAGRGDTQYF. In DNA, the CDR3 is TGTGCCACCAGTGACTCTCGACTAGCGGGCCGCGGAGATACGCAGTATTTT. J is TRBJ2-3 and V is TRBV24-1, with 10 bases that match TRBD2. V shed 4 bases and J 5 bases; nucleotides not matched to a gene: 11. The CDR3 totals 17 residues. Germline values: CDR1 KGHDR, CDR2 SFDVKD.

This clonotype was seen a few times. This chain's CDR3 is CASSISGRSSTDTQYF. The CDR3 DNA follows: TGTGCCAGTAGTATAAGCGGGAGGTCTAGCACAGATACGCAGTATTTT. The J gene is TRBJ2-3, the V gene TRBV19; TRBD2 aligns across 9 bases. V trimming: 2 bases; J trimming: 0 bases; junction bases outside the gene matches: 3. The CDR3 has 16 amino acids. Germline V gives CDR1 LNHDA, CDR2 SQIVND (reference sequence).

The rearrangement joins TRBV4-3 to TRBJ2-2; 9 bases fit TRBD1. V shed 4 bases, J shed 6 bases, and the junction held 3 bases outside the gene matches. Germline V gives CDR1 LGHNA, CDR2 YSLEER. This CDR3 has 14 amino acids. CDR3 loop: CASSRTGGAGELFF. The DNA for the CDR3 is TGCGCCAGCAGCCGAACAGGGGGCGCCGGGGAGCTGTTTTTT.

Many counts were recorded for this clonotype. CDR3 nucleotide sequence: TGTGCCAGCAGCCTACGGGACAGAGAAAACATTCAGTACTTC. It encodes CASSLRDRENIQYF. The V gene is TRBV7-9, the J gene TRBJ2-4, with 7 bases fitting TRBD1. CDR3 size: 14 residues. Trimming at V came to 5 bases and at J to 5 bases, leaving 6 bases not matched to a gene. Germline V gives CDR1 SEHNR, CDR2 FQNEAQ (reference sequence).

This clonotype was observed a handful of times. The V call is TRBV4-1, the J call TRBJ2-7; the match to TRBD2 covers 7 bases. This CDR3 is built from 15 residues. Germline lookup yields CDR1 MGHRA and CDR2 YSYEKL. V was clipped by 1 base and J by 6 bases; unmatched bases: 9. The CDR3 sequence: CASSQGEGWWSEQYF. CDR3 nucleotide sequence: TGCGCCAGCAGCCAAGGGGAGGGGTGGTGGAGCGAGCAGTACTTC.

The gene calls are TRBV27 and TRBJ2-1; D possibly matches TRBD1 or TRBD2 (5 bases each). The V and J ends lost 6 bases and 8 bases respectively, with 17 bases between them. Looked up from germline, CDR1 is MNHEY and CDR2 is SMNVEV (reference sequence). The CDR3 spans 14 residues. The CDR3 loop is CASRPALGADEQFF. The CDR3 region has the DNA TGTGCCAGCAGGCCTGCCCTCGGGGCAGATGAGCAGTTCTTC.

This clonotype was seen repeatedly, ten times or more. CDR3 nucleotide sequence: TGTGCCAGCAGCCCCGACAGGGGGAATTCACCCCTCCACTTT. Its protein product is CASSPDRGNSPLHF. The chain combines TRBV28 with TRBJ1-6, with 9 nucleotides matching TRBD1. CDR3 length: 14 amino acids. Germline CDR1 and CDR2: MDHEN and SYDVKM. Trimming at V came to 6 bases and at J to 7 bases, leaving 4 bases not matched to a gene.

This clonotype was detected ten times or more. V usage is TRBV10-3 and J usage is TRBJ1-4, with unresolved D. Germline assignment: CDR1 ENHRY and CDR2 SYGVKD. Between the trimmed V and J ends, which lost 0 bases and 8 bases, there was a span of 4 bases. This CDR3 comprises 12 residues. CDR3 nucleotide sequence: TGTGCCATCAGTGAGTCGAGGGAAAAACTGTTTTTT. Its translation is CAISESREKLFF.

There are many counts of this clonotype. The J gene is TRBJ2-7, the V gene TRBV4-2; unclear D gene. Germline CDR1 LGHNA, CDR2 YNFKEQ. The CDR3 is 15 amino acids. V lost 0 bases and J lost 3, with 12 bases in between. Here the CDR3 DNA reads TGTGCCAGCAGCCAAGAGTCCCACCGCTTCTACGAGCAGTACTTC. Translation gives CASSQESHRFYEQYF.

This sequence joins TRBV20-1 and TRBJ1-1; D remains ambiguous. This CDR3 comprises 14 residues. V was clipped by 0 bases and J by 6 bases, with 14 bases between them. Germline CDR1 is DFQATT and CDR2 is SNEGSKA (reference sequence). DNA for the CDR3: TGCAGTGCTAGAGATCCCCGGTCAGGCCCTGAAGCTTTCTTT. Its protein is CSARDPRSGPEAFF.

This clonotype was counted a few times. The CDR3, as DNA: TGCAGTGCTAGAGACAGGGTAGGGTGGCACAATGAGCAGTTCTTC. Protein product: CSARDRVGWHNEQFF. This chain links TRBV20-1 with TRBJ2-1, with D possibly matching TRBD1 (5 bases). This CDR3 region has 15 residues. Trimming shortened V by 0 bases and J by 5 bases, and 14 bases separated the two germline ends. Germline V CDR1 and CDR2: DFQATT, SNEGSKA (reference sequence).

This clonotype was found many times. The CDR3 DNA follows: TGTGCCAGCAGCCAAGAGGGCCGTCGACCCTACGAGCAGTACTTC. Translating it yields CASSQEGRRPYEQYF. V and J are TRBV3-1 and TRBJ2-7, with D unresolved. Deletions cut 0 bases from V and 2 bases from J, with 11 bases between. Germline loops: CDR1 LGHDT, CDR2 YNNKEL (reference sequence). CDR3 length: 15 amino acids.

The genes are TRBV7-2 and TRBJ2-3; 10 bases match TRBD2. The CDR3 is 17 amino acids. Germline V gives CDR1 SGHTA, CDR2 FQGNSA. V gave up 4 bases and J gave up 3 bases; unmatched junction bases: 10. For the CDR3, the DNA is TGTGCCAGCAGCTCATTGGCTAGCGGGAGTGCGACAGATACGCAGTATTTT. This codes for CASSSLASGSATDTQYF.

This clonotype was counted at least ten times. The rearrangement joins TRBV29-1 to TRBJ2-4; the D is unclear. The V gene lost 3 bases and the J gene lost 0 bases, with 3 bases spanning the gap. The CDR3 consists of 12 residues. Per the germline V gene, CDR1 is SQVTM and CDR2 is ANQGSEA. CDR3 DNA sequence: TGCAGCGTTGACGTAGCCAAAAACATTCAGTACTTC. It is translated as CSVDVAKNIQYF.

This clonotype occurred a few times. The J gene is TRBJ2-7, the V gene TRBV15, with D unclear. Germline V lookup: CDR1 LNHNV, CDR2 YYDKDF (reference sequence). Trimming cost V 4 bases and J 6 bases, with 7 bases left between them. This CDR3 region has 11 residues. The CDR3 sequence is CATSKAGEQYF. In nucleotides, the CDR3 is TGTGCCACCAGCAAAGCAGGCGAGCAGTACTTC.

V and J are TRBV7-3 and TRBJ2-1; 8 positions agree with TRBD2. V was pared by 4 bases and J by 8 bases, with 4 bases of the junction left unmatched. CDR1 SGHTA and CDR2 FQGTGA come from the germline V gene. The CDR3 is 13 residues long. The CDR3 loop is CASSSGGLDEQFF. CDR3 bases: TGTGCCAGCAGCTCGGGGGGGTTAGATGAGCAGTTCTTC. The full variable domain, completed using reference TRBV7-3 and TRBJ2-1, is GAGVSQTPSNKVTEKGKYVELRCDPISGHTALYWYRQSLGQGPEFLIYFQGTGAADDSGLPNDRFFAVRPEGSVSTLKIQRTERGDSAVYLCASSSGGLDEQFFGPGTRLTVL.

V usage is TRBV4-2 and J usage is TRBJ2-7, with 8 nucleotides matching TRBD1. This CDR3 contains 14 residues. V lost 8 bases and J lost 0; bases outside the gene matches: 6. CDR1 is LGHNA, CDR2 YNFKEQ, per germline. The CDR3 DNA is TGTGCCAGCGGGCCGGGGACAGGCTCCTACGAGCAGTACTTC. Translation gives CASGPGTGSYEQYF.

CDR3 nucleotide sequence: TGTGCCAGCAGTACCGGGTGGGCCAGGTTCTCTGGAAACACCATATATTTT. Amino acid sequence: CASSTGWARFSGNTIYF. The chain combines TRBV12-3 or TRBV12-4 with TRBJ1-3; D ambiguous. The length of the CDR3 is 17 residues. With 5 bases removed from V and 0 bases from J, the gap between germline ends came to 17 bases.

Only a few counts were recorded for this clonotype. The CDR3 DNA reads TGCGCCAGCAGCTTGGCGGGACAGTTTAGCTCTGGGGCCAACGTCCTGACTTTC. Translation gives CASSLAGQFSSGANVLTF. The chain combines TRBV5-1 with TRBJ2-6; 7 nucleotides match TRBD1. Germline V gene data show CDR1 as SGHRS and CDR2 as YFSETQ. Losses at the gene ends were 0 bases for V and 0 bases for J; bases not matched to a gene: 6. The CDR3 runs 18 residues.

V gene TRBV18 combines with J gene TRBJ2-3; D remains unclear. The germline gives CDR1 KGHSH, CDR2 LQKENI. The CDR3 runs to 15 residues. V lost 3 bases, J lost 2 bases, and 12 bases lay in between. The CDR3 DNA is TGTGCCAGCTCACCGAACCCCGGAATCACAGATACGCAGTATTTT. Translation gives CASSPNPGITDTQYF.

This clonotype was seen more than once but under ten times. This chain uses TRBV7-2 with TRBJ2-3, with TRBD2 matching over 10 bases. In germline, CDR1 is SGHTA, CDR2 FQGNSA. This CDR3 is built from 15 residues. V gave up 3 bases and J gave up 7 bases; unmatched junction bases: 7. This CDR3 reads CASSFPSSGSHTQYF. CDR3 sequence (DNA): TGTGCCAGCAGCTTCCCATCTAGCGGGAGTCATACGCAGTATTTT.

The chain combines TRBV20-1 with TRBJ2-5, with a weak D call TRBD1 (5 bases). The CDR3 contains 14 residues. CDR1 and CDR2 (germline): DFQATT, SNEGSKA (reference sequence). Trimming shortened V by 6 bases and J by 5 bases, and 19 bases separated the two germline ends. The CDR3 is CSANTKGLGETQYF. As DNA, the CDR3 is TGCAGTGCGAATACAAAGGGGCTTGGGGAGACCCAGTACTTC.